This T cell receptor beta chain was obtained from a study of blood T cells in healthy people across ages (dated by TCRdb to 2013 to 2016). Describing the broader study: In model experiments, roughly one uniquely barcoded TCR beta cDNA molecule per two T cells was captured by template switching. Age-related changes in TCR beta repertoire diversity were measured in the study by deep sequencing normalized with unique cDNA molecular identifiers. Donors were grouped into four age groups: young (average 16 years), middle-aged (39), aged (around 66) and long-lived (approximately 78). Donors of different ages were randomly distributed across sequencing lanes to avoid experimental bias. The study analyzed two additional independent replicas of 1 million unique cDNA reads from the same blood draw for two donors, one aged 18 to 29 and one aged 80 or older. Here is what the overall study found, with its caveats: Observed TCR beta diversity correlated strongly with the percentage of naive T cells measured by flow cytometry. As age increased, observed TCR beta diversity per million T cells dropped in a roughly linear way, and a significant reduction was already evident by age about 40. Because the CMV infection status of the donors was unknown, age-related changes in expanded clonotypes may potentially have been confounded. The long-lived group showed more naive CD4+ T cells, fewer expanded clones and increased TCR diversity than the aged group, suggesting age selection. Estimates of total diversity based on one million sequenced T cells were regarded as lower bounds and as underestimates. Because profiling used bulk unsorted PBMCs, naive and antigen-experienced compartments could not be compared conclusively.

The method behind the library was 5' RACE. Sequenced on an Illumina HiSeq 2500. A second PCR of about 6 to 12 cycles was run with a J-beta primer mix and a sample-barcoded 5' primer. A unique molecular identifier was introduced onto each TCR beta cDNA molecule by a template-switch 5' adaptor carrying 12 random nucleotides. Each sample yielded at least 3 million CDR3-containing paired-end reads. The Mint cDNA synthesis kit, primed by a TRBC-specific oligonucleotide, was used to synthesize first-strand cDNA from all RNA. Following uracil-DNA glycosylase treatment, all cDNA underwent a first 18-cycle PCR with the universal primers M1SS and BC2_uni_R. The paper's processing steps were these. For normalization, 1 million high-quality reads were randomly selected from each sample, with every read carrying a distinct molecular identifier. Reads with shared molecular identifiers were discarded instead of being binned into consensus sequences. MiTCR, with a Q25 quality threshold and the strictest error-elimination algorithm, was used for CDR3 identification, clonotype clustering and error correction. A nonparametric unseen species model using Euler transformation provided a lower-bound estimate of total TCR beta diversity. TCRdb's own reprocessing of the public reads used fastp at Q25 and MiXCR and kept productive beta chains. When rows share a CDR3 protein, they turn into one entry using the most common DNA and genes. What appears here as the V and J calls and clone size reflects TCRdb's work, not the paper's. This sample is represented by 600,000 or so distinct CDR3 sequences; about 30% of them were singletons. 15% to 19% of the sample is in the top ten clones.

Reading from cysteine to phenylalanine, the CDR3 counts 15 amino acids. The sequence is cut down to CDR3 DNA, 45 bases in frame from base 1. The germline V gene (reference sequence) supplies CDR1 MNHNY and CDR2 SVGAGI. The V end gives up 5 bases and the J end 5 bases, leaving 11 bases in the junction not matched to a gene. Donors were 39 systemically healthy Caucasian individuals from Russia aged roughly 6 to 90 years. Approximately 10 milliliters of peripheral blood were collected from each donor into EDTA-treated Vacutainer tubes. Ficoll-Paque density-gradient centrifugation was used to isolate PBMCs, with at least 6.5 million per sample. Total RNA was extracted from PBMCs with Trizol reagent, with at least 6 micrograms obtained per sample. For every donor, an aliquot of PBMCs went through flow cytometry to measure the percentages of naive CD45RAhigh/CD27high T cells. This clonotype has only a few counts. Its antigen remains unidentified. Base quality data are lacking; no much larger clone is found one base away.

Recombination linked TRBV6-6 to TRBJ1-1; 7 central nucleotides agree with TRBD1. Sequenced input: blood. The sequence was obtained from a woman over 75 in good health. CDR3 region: CASSANRQGGTEAFF. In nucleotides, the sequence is TGTGCCAGCAGTGCTAATAGGCAGGGGGGTACTGAAGCTTTCTTT.